This T cell receptor (beta chain) emerged from a study of blood T cell repertoires in COVID-19. TCRdb's table, derived via immunoSEQ multiplex PCR, lists solely in-frame clones and lacks some. The table includes under 300,000 clones, roughly 84% detected once. Looked up from germline, CDR1 is KGHSH and CDR2 is LQKENI. Trimming pared 3 bases from V and 10 bases from J, leaving 12 bases between. The CDR3 is 12 residues long. The rearrangement uses TRBV18 and TRBJ1-2; D is unclear. This sequence originates from a human donor with COVID-19, enrolled during active disease. The donor label of this sample is uncertain. The sequenced sample was peripheral blood. The CDR3 DNA reads as TGTGCCAGCTCACCGGACGGGATAGCCTACACCTTC. This sequence encodes CASSPDGIAYTF.